Detailed here is one TCR beta chain. The data were obtained in a study of CD8 T cells in Susac syndrome. Trimming removed 8 bases at V and 6 bases at J, with 16 bases between. The germline V gene has CDR1 DFQATT and CDR2 SNEGSKA (reference sequence). The CDR3 extends over 13 amino acids. After extraction with the RNeasy kit, roughly 0.5 to 1 ug of the RNA was reverse transcribed using random hexamers. Amplification of TCR beta CDR3 spanned 54 Vbeta and 13 Jbeta via immunoSEQ multiplex PCR. TCRdb re-derived calls from the immunoSEQ multiplex PCR reads in MiXCR, one entry per CDR3 protein. The sample has around 170,000 distinct CDR3 sequences; around 95% are singletons. CD8+ and CD4+ T cells taken from blood had their TCR beta sequenced. As judged by recently defined diagnostic criteria, patients with Susac syndrome had definite or probable disease. TEMRA cells were FACS-enriched and CD8+ and CD4+ T cells negatively isolated.

Specimen: CD4+ T cells from PBMCs. The TCR was taken from a human donor with Susac syndrome. The chain recombines TRBV20-1 with TRBJ2-2, with D possibly matching TRBD2 (5 bases). The CDR3 DNA follows: TGCAGTACAAGGCTCCGGGGTTCCGGGGAGCTGTTTTTT. This encodes CSTRLRGSGELFF.